Included here is one T cell receptor (beta chain) sequence, with context. At least ten counts were recorded for this clonotype. Its specific antigen is unknown. Base quality data are lacking; no much larger clone is found one base away. Receptor libraries were prepared by 5' RACE. Sequencing relied on an Illumina HiSeq 2500. The second PCR ran for about 7 to 11 cycles and used a J-beta primer mix along with a sample-barcoded 5' primer. Each TCR beta cDNA molecule received a unique molecular identifier from a template-switch 5' adaptor carrying 12 random nucleotides. Each sample yielded at least 2.5 million CDR3-containing paired-end reads. The Mint cDNA synthesis kit, primed by a TRBC-specific oligonucleotide, was used to synthesize first-strand cDNA from all RNA. After uracil-DNA glycosylase treatment, a first 18-cycle PCR used universal primers M1SS and BC2_uni_R on all cDNA. On the authors' methods: For normalization, 1 million high-quality reads, each with a distinct molecular identifier, were randomly selected from each sample. Instead of being binned into consensus sequences, reads with shared molecular identifiers were discarded. MiTCR, run with a Q25 quality threshold and the strictest error-elimination algorithm, handled CDR3 identification, clonotype clustering and error correction. A nonparametric unseen species model using Euler transformation provided a lower-bound estimate of total TCR beta diversity. TCRdb applied fastp at Q25 and MiXCR to the public reads, then kept only in-frame beta chains. CDR3 protein sequences are deduplicated, and each keeps its most common genes and DNA. The V and J calls here are based on TCRdb, not the publication. Recorded for this sample are around 1,500,000 distinct CDR3 sequences; roughly 28% of them occurred a single time. The ten biggest clones cover roughly 8% of the sample.

The data belong to a study of blood T cells in healthy people across ages (dated by TCRdb to between 2014 and 2016). The study in broad terms: Template switching captured roughly one uniquely barcoded TCR beta cDNA molecule per two T cells in model experiments. Using the same blood draw, the study looked at two additional independent replicas of 1 million unique cDNA reads for two donors, one aged 18 to 30 and the other aged 80 or older. To avoid experimental bias, donors of different ages were spread randomly across the sequencing lanes. The donors were divided into four age groups: young (average approximately 15 years), middle-aged (approximately 39), aged (about 60) and long-lived (82). To track age-related changes in TCR beta repertoire diversity, the study relied on deep sequencing normalized with unique cDNA molecular identifiers. Broad study findings and their caveats: A strong correlation was found between observed TCR beta diversity and the percentage of naive T cells measured by flow cytometry. Observed TCR beta diversity per million T cells fell roughly linearly with age, and a significant reduction was already apparent by age around 39. Because the CMV infection status of the donors was unknown, age-related changes in expanded clonotypes may potentially have been confounded. Total diversity estimates from one million sequenced T cells were considered lower bounds and underestimates. The long-lived group showed more naive CD4+ T cells, fewer expanded clones and increased TCR diversity than the aged group, suggesting age selection. Because profiling used bulk unsorted PBMCs, naive and antigen-experienced compartments could not be compared conclusively.

The 40 or so donors, aged 6 to 90 years, were systemically healthy Caucasian individuals from Russia. Around 10 milliliters of peripheral blood were drawn from each donor into EDTA-treated Vacutainer tubes. Ficoll-Paque density-gradient centrifugation was used to isolate PBMCs, with at least 6 million per sample. Trizol reagent was used to extract total RNA from PBMCs, with at least 6 micrograms per sample. The percentages of naive CD45RAhigh/CD27high T cells were determined by flow cytometry on a PBMC aliquot from every donor. What was sequenced was blood. The receptor's source is a woman aged 30 to 39 in good health.

The DNA sequence is as follows: TGCAGCGTCCCAGCCCGGGACAGGGGGGTAGGTAATGAGCAGTTCTTC. This codes for CSVPARDRGVGNEQFF. Recombination joined TRBV29-1 with TRBJ2-1; TRBD1 matches 11 bases in the middle. The CDR3 has 16 amino acids, counting the end cysteine and phenylalanine. Only CDR3 DNA is held: 48 bases, read in frame from base 1. At the junction V is shortened by 6 bases and J by 7 bases; bases outside the gene matches: 14. The germline V gene provides CDR1 SQVTM and CDR2 ANQGSEA.